The 20 T cell receptor beta chains below come from one sample, sequenced in a study of control samples from healthy donors and cancer patients. Generated by immunoSEQ multiplex PCR, the TCRdb table keeps only in-frame clones and is missing some. Seen here are 100,000 to 150,000 clones, roughly 89% observed once, and the top ten hold 6% to 9.5%. Source material: PBMCs. Receptor source: a man aged 45-60 years with head and neck cancer.

As to this clone: The identical CDR3 is also encoded by other nucleotide sequences in the sample. The chain carries TRBV11-2 and TRBJ1-5; the D gene is possibly TRBD1 (5 bases). The CDR3 runs to 15 residues. CDR1 and CDR2 (germline): SGHAT, FQNNGV. V lost 0 bases and J lost 7, with 13 bases in between. CDR3 sequence reads: CASSLDQSGTQPQHF. CDR3 nucleotide sequence: TGTGCCAGCAGCTTAGATCAGTCTGGGACCCAGCCCCAGCATTTT.

The chain employs TRBV10-3 and TRBJ2-1; D is ambiguous. The CDR3 has 14 residues. Germline CDR1 reads ENHRY; CDR2 reads SYGVKD. V was pared by 7 bases and J by 4 bases, with 14 bases between. CDR3 sequence: CAINSFGPYNEQFF. CDR3 in DNA: TGTGCCATCAACAGTTTTGGGCCATACAATGAGCAGTTCTTC.

This chain's CDR3 is CASSRPASGSSEQYF. The CDR3 DNA reads TGTGCCAGCAGTCGCCCGGCTAGCGGCTCCAGCGAGCAGTACTTC. The chain recombines TRBV4-2 with TRBJ2-7; TRBD2 aligns across 7 bases. In germline, CDR1 is LGHNA, CDR2 YNFKEQ. V was pared by 6 bases and J by 6 bases, with 14 bases of the junction left unmatched. The CDR3 consists of 15 residues.

The chain is built from TRBV28 and TRBJ2-4, with D unresolved. Per the germline V gene, CDR1 is MDHEN and CDR2 is SYDVKM. This CDR3 is built from 16 residues. Trimming removed 10 bases from V and 0 bases from J, with 19 bases in between. The CDR3 DNA reads as TGTGCCATCTCAGGAGAACATACTCTAGCCAAAAACATTCAGTACTTC. Translation: CAISGEHTLAKNIQYF.

The rearrangement links TRBV5-5 to TRBJ2-2; 11 nucleotides line up with TRBD2. V gave up 5 bases and J gave up 6 bases; unmatched junction bases: 6. The length of the CDR3 is 15 residues. From germline, CDR1 is SGHKS and CDR2 YYEKEE (reference sequence). CDR3 amino acids: CASRPVTSGAGELFF. The CDR3 nucleotides read TGTGCCAGCAGACCGGTGACTAGCGGGGCCGGGGAGCTGTTTTTT.

V gene TRBV5-1 combines with J gene TRBJ2-7; D could derive from TRBD1 or TRBD2 (5 bases each). CDR3 length: 14 amino acids. V shed 0 bases and J shed 7 bases, with 14 bases lying between them. Germline CDR1 and CDR2: SGHRS and YFSETQ. CDR3 protein: CASSLEGRVGEQYF. In DNA, the CDR3 is TGCGCCAGCAGCTTGGAGGGACGGGTGGGGGAGCAGTACTTC.

V is TRBV18 and J is TRBJ2-7; D is undetermined. V lost 0 bases and J 2 bases, leaving 8 bases between the germline ends. Looked up from germline, CDR1 is KGHSH and CDR2 is LQKENI. This CDR3 has 14 amino acids. The CDR3 loop reads CASSPPGSTYEQYF. The CDR3, as DNA: TGTGCCAGCTCACCACCAGGGTCTACCTACGAGCAGTACTTC.

This clone was seen a handful of times. The V call is TRBV3-1 (or the pseudogene TRBV3-2), the J call TRBJ1-6; D possibly corresponds to TRBD1 (6 bases). Germline V gene data show CDR1 as LGHDT and CDR2 as YNNKEL (reference sequence). The CDR3 runs 14 residues. The V end was cut by 2 bases, the J end by 7 bases, with 9 bases between. CDR3: CASSQQGGNSPLHF. CDR3 bases: TGTGCCAGCAGCCAACAAGGGGGGAATTCACCCCTCCACTTT.

The rearrangement links TRBV18 to TRBJ1-2; TRBD1 matches 8 bases. Looked up from germline, CDR1 is KGHSH and CDR2 is LQKENI. Trimming at V came to 2 bases and at J to 4 bases, leaving 0 bases not matched to a gene. CDR3 size: 13 residues. The CDR3 DNA sequence: TGTGCCAGCTCACCAGACAGGGGCTATGGCTACACCTTC. Protein: CASSPDRGYGYTF.

The chain combines TRBV2 with TRBJ1-5, with D perhaps matching TRBD1 (5 bases). The V gene's germline CDR1 is SNHLY and CDR2 FYNNEI. V was pared by 7 bases and J by 10 bases, with 29 bases between. The CDR3 is made up of 17 amino acids. The chain's CDR3 is CASTGLAQGGVGSPQHF. CDR3 sequence (DNA): TGTGCCAGCACCGGCCTTGCCCAGGGTGGGGTGGGATCTCCCCAGCATTTT.

The chain couples TRBV7-6 to TRBJ1-5; maybe TRBD1 (5 bases). The V end was cut by 4 bases, the J end by 4 bases, with 11 bases between. In germline, CDR1 is SGHVS, CDR2 FNYEAQ. The CDR3 loop spans 14 amino acids. For the CDR3, the DNA is TGTGCCAGCAGCTCGGGACTTTCTAATCAGCCCCAGCATTTT. Amino acids: CASSSGLSNQPQHF.

This chain joins TRBV6-1 and TRBJ2-5; no clear D. Germline V CDR1 and CDR2: MNHNS, SASEGT. Deletions cut 0 bases from V and 0 bases from J, with 5 bases between. The CDR3 is 14 residues long. CDR3 amino acids: CASSEARYQETQYF. The CDR3 DNA follows: TGTGCCAGCAGTGAAGCGAGGTACCAAGAGACCCAGTACTTC.

The rearrangement links TRBV7-2 to TRBJ2-7, with D perhaps TRBD2 (5 bases). There are 12 residues in the CDR3. Trimming left V 8 bases short and J 1 base short, with 9 bases between. Germline CDR1 SGHTA, CDR2 FQGNSA. The CDR3 DNA sequence: TGTGCCAGCGGGAGCGAGTCCTACGAGCAGTACTTC. Protein sequence: CASGSESYEQYF.

The chain carries TRBV28 and TRBJ1-1, with no clear D. CDR3 length: 12 amino acids. Trimming removed 4 bases from V and 1 base from J, with 4 bases in between. CDR1 and CDR2 (germline): MDHEN, SYDVKM. CDR3 nucleotide sequence: TGTGCCAGCAGTTGGGGGAACACTGAAGCTTTCTTT. Protein product: CASSWGNTEAFF.

In its sample, this clone was seen a few times. The rearrangement joins TRBV5-1 to TRBJ2-1; D tentatively reads TRBD1 or TRBD2 (5 bases each). The CDR3 loop spans 14 amino acids. Trimming left V 5 bases short and J 11 bases short, with 20 bases between. CDR1 and CDR2 (germline): SGHRS, YFSETQ. CDR3 amino acids: CASRLAPTDTKQFF. For the CDR3, the DNA is TGCGCCAGCAGATTAGCGCCGACAGATACAAAGCAGTTCTTC.

The V and J genes are TRBV25-1 and TRBJ1-5; D call uncertain. Trimming took 7 bases from V and 11 from J, leaving 18 bases between them. Germline assignment: CDR1 MGHDK and CDR2 SYGVNS. The CDR3 contains 13 residues. This CDR3 is CASTLRHVSTQHF. The CDR3 DNA reads TGTGCCAGCACCCTAAGACATGTTTCTACCCAGCATTTT. The complete variable domain, with remaining parts taken from reference TRBV25-1 and TRBJ1-5, reads EADIYQTPRYLVIGTGKKITLECSQTMGHDKMYWYQQDPGMELHLIHYSYGVNSTEKGDLSSESTVSRIRTEHFPLTLESARPSHTSQYLCASTLRHVSTQHFGDGTRLSIL.

The chain uses TRBV6-5 and TRBJ2-2; TRBD1 might be the D (5 bases). The V and J ends lost 7 bases and 4 bases respectively, with 10 bases between them. The CDR3 runs to 13 residues. CDR1 is MNHEY and CDR2 is SVGAGI in the germline V gene. Here the CDR3 reads CASKPTVTGELFF. The CDR3, as DNA: TGTGCCAGCAAGCCGACAGTCACCGGGGAGCTGTTTTTT.

This chain uses TRBV7-9 with TRBJ2-7; unclear D gene. Germline V gives CDR1 SEHNR, CDR2 FQNEAQ (reference sequence). Trimming removed 1 base at V and 3 bases at J, with 7 bases between. This CDR3 is built from 13 residues. The CDR3: CASSLEPGYEQYF. In DNA form, the CDR3 reads TGTGCCAGCAGCTTAGAACCAGGCTACGAGCAGTACTTC.

J is TRBJ1-4 and V is TRBV2, with D unresolved. The CDR3 totals 17 residues. Trimming took off 4 bases at V and 7 bases at J, with 22 bases between the two ends. Germline V gives CDR1 SNHLY, CDR2 FYNNEI. The CDR3 nucleotides are TGTGCCAGCAGTGGGGCCCTTGACGCCGAGGTTGGTGAAAAACTGTTTTTT. Translated: CASSGALDAEVGEKLFF.

The V call is TRBV7-9, the J call TRBJ1-6; D ambiguous. V shed 1 base and J shed 7 bases, with 8 bases lying between them. Germline V gene data show CDR1 as SEHNR and CDR2 as FQNEAQ (reference sequence). The CDR3 is made up of 14 amino acids. CDR3 nucleotides: TGTGCCAGCAGCTTAGACCCGGGAAATTCACCCCTCCACTTT. It codes for CASSLDPGNSPLHF.